This T cell receptor beta chain was captured in a study of identifying expanded T cells in peripheral blood. Whole-study results and caveats: Differentially abundant clones: around 1.2 between replicates, 16.4 at about 13 days, less than 20 at four. Clone count variance between roughly 2-week samples rose with total template count.

During the collection period, no donor immune events like infections were recorded. Comment on this clone: Its matching antigen is unknown.

Profiled with immunoSEQ multiplex PCR; TCRdb holds only in-frame clones, not every one. The sample shows more than 70,000 clones, roughly 86% of them seen only once. Germline CDR1 MNHEY, CDR2 SMNVEV (reference sequence). The CDR3 totals 12 residues. With 3 bases removed from V and 6 bases from J, the gap between germline ends came to 6 bases. The J gene is TRBJ2-1, the V gene TRBV27; D unclear. This sequence originates from a person between 18 and 75 years old in good health. The material sequenced was blood. The CDR3 coding sequence is TGTGCCAGCAGTTTCGTGGGCAATGAGCAGTTCTTC. This gives the protein CASSFVGNEQFF.